The 14 T cell receptor beta chains below come from one sample, sequenced in a study of radiation and T cells in renal cell carcinoma. Specified time point: blood 2 weeks post-SBRT. The treatment denotes: 15 Gy SBRT to primary tumor, nephrectomy 4 weeks later. Sequencing was performed with immunoSEQ multiplex PCR; in TCRdb, only in-frame clones are kept and a portion is missing. The sample shows roughly 130,000 clones, about 88% of them seen only once. The source material was blood, sampled from a patient whose treatment included radiotherapy and nephrectomy. The receptors were gathered from a woman aged 65 to 85 with renal cell carcinoma.

The count of this clone is one. This rearrangement joins TRBV4-1 to TRBJ1-2; 7 nucleotides line up with TRBD1. The V and J ends lost 4 bases and 1 base, in that order; junction bases with no gene match: 6. This CDR3 comprises 15 residues. The V gene's germline CDR1 is MGHRA and CDR2 YSYEKL. CDR3 in DNA: TGCGCCAGCAGCCGCCGACAGGGTAGTAACTATGGCTACACCTTC. It is translated as CASSRRQGSNYGYTF.

V and J are TRBV4-2 and TRBJ1-2; no firm D call. The CDR3 is made up of 15 amino acids. The germline V and J ends were trimmed by 6 bases and 0 bases, with 14 bases remaining between them. CDR1 is LGHNA, CDR2 YNFKEQ, per germline. CDR3 sequence reads: CASSPTPVANYGYTF. CDR3 nucleotides: TGTGCCAGCAGTCCCACCCCGGTAGCTAACTATGGCTACACCTTC.

The CDR3 DNA is TGTGCCTGGAGTGGGGGACAGGCCACCTCGACGCAGTATTTT. This gives the protein CAWSGGQATSTQYF. This rearrangement joins TRBV30 to TRBJ2-3; 8 bases map to TRBD1. Germline CDR1 is GTSNPN and CDR2 is SVGIG (reference sequence). The V gene end was trimmed by 1 base and the J gene end by 9 bases; junction bases not matched to a gene: 9. The CDR3 length is 14 residues.

The rearrangement links TRBV6-5 to TRBJ2-2; a possible D gene is TRBD1 (6 bases). CDR3 size: 15 residues. In germline, CDR1 is MNHEY, CDR2 SVGAGI. V was shortened by 5 bases and J by 3 bases, with 13 bases between the two germline ends. Here the CDR3 reads CASSRDRPDTGELFF. CDR3 sequence (DNA): TGTGCCAGCAGTAGAGACAGGCCAGACACCGGGGAGCTGTTTTTT.

J is TRBJ1-3 and V is TRBV7-9; D uncertain. CDR3 length equals 14 residues. The germline V gene has CDR1 SEHNR and CDR2 FQNEAQ (reference sequence). The germline V and J ends were trimmed by 4 bases and 8 bases, with 15 bases remaining between them. CDR3 nucleotides: TGTGCCAGCAGCTACGATCGGGAGGGAGACACCATATATTTT. Amino acids: CASSYDREGDTIYF.

This clone was detected only once. CDR3 bases: TGTGCCAGCAGTGAAAGAGGGGTCCAAGAGACCCAGTACTTC. This sequence encodes CASSERGVQETQYF. V and J are TRBV6-1 and TRBJ2-5; either TRBD1 or TRBD2 may fit D (5 bases each). V lost 2 bases to trimming and J lost 1 base, with 8 bases between them. The CDR3 contains 14 residues. Germline values: CDR1 MNHNS, CDR2 SASEGT.

This clone was counted a single time. This sequence joins TRBV27 and TRBJ2-2; maybe TRBD1 (6 bases). V was clipped by 9 bases and J by 4 bases, with 12 bases between them. The germline gives CDR1 MNHEY, CDR2 SMNVEV (reference sequence). The CDR3 is 13 residues long. The DNA of the CDR3 is TGTGCCAGTAGGACAGACATCACCGGGGAGCTGTTTTTT. This gives the protein CASRTDITGELFF.

This sequence joins TRBV29-1 and TRBJ1-3; D call uncertain. The CDR3 extends over 12 amino acids. The germline gives CDR1 SQVTM, CDR2 ANQGSEA. V shed 2 bases and J shed 4 bases, with 6 bases lying between them. CDR3 in DNA: TGCAGCGTTGAAAAGGGCGGAAACACCATATATTTT. It specifies CSVEKGGNTIYF.

This clone has a single count. The chain couples TRBV7-2 to TRBJ1-5; D is unclear. Trimming pared 4 bases from V and 7 bases from J, leaving 5 bases between. The CDR3 contains 11 residues. Germline CDR1 reads SGHTA; CDR2 reads FQGNSA. The CDR3 DNA is TGTGCCAGCAGCTCGGGCCAGCCCCAGCATTTT. This gives the protein CASSSGQPQHF.

This clone was seen a single time. This sequence joins TRBV7-3 and TRBJ2-7; D is unresolved. Between the trimmed V and J ends, which lost 4 bases and 3 bases, there was a span of 13 bases. This CDR3 comprises 14 residues. The germline V gene encodes CDR1 SGHTA and CDR2 FQGTGA. The CDR3: CASSSPGDLYEQYF. The CDR3 DNA sequence: TGTGCCAGCAGCTCTCCTGGGGATCTCTACGAGCAGTACTTC.

This chain connects TRBV7-2 to TRBJ1-2; 8 bases map to TRBD1. Germline trimming cut 4 bases from V and 4 bases from J; bases unmatched to any gene: 8. Germline CDR1 reads SGHTA; CDR2 reads FQGNSA. This CDR3 region has 15 residues. The CDR3 nucleotides read TGTGCCAGCAGCTCGCCAACAGGGGGGAGCTATGGCTACACCTTC. Translating it yields CASSSPTGGSYGYTF.

The chain joins TRBV18 to TRBJ1-4; no firm D call. The V gene's germline CDR1 is KGHSH and CDR2 LQKENI. There are 14 residues in the CDR3. V was trimmed by 2 bases and J by 0 bases, leaving 4 bases between them. The CDR3 sequence is CASSPTSTNEKLFF. Here the CDR3 DNA reads TGTGCCAGCTCACCAACCTCAACTAATGAAAAACTGTTTTTT.

The CDR3 here is CASSLGHRTLYGYTF. Here the CDR3 DNA reads TGTGCCAGTAGCCTGGGACATCGGACTCTCTATGGCTACACCTTC. The rearrangement uses TRBV19 and TRBJ1-2; D is perhaps TRBD1 (6 bases). V lost 6 bases and J 4 bases, leaving 18 bases between the germline ends. Looked up from germline, CDR1 is LNHDA and CDR2 is SQIVND (reference sequence). The CDR3 covers 15 residues. The full variable domain, rest sourced from reference TRBV19 and TRBJ1-2, is DGGITQSPKYLFRKEGQNVTLSCEQNLNHDAMYWYRQDPGQGLRLIYYSQIVNDFQKGDIAEGYSVSREKKESFPLTVTSAQKNPTAFYLCASSLGHRTLYGYTFGSGTRLTVV.

The J gene is TRBJ1-2, the V gene TRBV15; 8 nucleotides agree with TRBD1. CDR3 length: 15 residues. Germline CDR1 LNHNV, CDR2 YYDKDF (reference sequence). J gave up 7 bases and V 2 bases, and 9 bases lay outside the gene matches. The CDR3 loop is CATSRRTGSIGGYTF. The CDR3 coding sequence is TGTGCCACCAGCAGACGGACAGGGAGTATCGGTGGCTACACCTTC. The full variable domain, completed using reference TRBV15 and TRBJ1-2, is DAMVIQNPRYQVTQFGKPVTLSCSQTLNHNVMYWYQQKSSQAPKLLFHYYDKDFNNEADTPDNFQSRRPNTSFCFLDIRSPGLGDTAMYLCATSRRTGSIGGYTFGSGTRLTVV.